Here is one TCR beta chain with its context. The target antigen is unknown. This sample is part of a study of response to subunit inactivated influenza vaccine. Study outcomes and limitations: The authors suggested that few new T cells are recruited per seasonal influenza vaccination.

MiXCR, run by TCRdb on the RT-PCR reads, gives a single entry per CDR3 protein. The data contain roughly 700,000 distinct CDR3 sequences, about 15% of them singletons. The CDR3 extends over 13 amino acids. Trimming stripped 5 bases from V and 3 bases from J, with 11 bases between. Per germline, CDR1 KGHSH and CDR2 LQKENI. The receptor comes from a man aged 50 to 60 who received an inactivated influenza vaccine. Here the sequenced sample was PBMCs from blood, taken less than 15 days before vaccination. The chain employs TRBV18 and TRBJ2-7, with a weak D call TRBD1 (6 bases). CDR3 DNA: TGTGCCAGCTCAGGCCAACAGGGCTACGAGCAGTACTTC. The encoded protein is CASSGQQGYEQYF.